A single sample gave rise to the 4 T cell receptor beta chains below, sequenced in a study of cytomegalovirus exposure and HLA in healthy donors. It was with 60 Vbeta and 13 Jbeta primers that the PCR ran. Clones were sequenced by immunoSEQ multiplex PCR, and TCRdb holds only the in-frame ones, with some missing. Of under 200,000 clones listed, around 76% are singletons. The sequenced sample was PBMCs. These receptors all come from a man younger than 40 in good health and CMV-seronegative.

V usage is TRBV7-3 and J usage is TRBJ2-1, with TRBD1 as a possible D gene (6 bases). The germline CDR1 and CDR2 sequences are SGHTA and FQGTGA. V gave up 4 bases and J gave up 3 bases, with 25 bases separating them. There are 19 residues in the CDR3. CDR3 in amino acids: CASSSEVWKQGRGYNEQFF. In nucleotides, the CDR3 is TGTGCCAGCAGCTCCGAAGTGTGGAAACAGGGAAGAGGCTACAATGAGCAGTTCTTC. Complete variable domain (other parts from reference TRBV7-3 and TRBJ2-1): GAGVSQTPSNKVTEKGKYVELRCDPISGHTALYWYRQSLGQGPEFLIYFQGTGAADDSGLPNDRFFAVRPEGSVSTLKIQRTERGDSAVYLCASSSEVWKQGRGYNEQFFGPGTRLTVL.

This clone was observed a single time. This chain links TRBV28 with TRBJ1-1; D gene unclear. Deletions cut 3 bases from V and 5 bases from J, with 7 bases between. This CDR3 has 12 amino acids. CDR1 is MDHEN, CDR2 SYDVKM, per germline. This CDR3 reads CASSFWRTEAFF. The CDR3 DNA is TGTGCCAGCAGTTTTTGGAGAACTGAAGCTTTCTTT.

This CDR3 reads CASSVGQGEEELFF. CDR3 bases: TGTGCCAGCAGTGTGGGACAGGGAGAGGAGGAACTGTTTTTT. The chain joins TRBV6-1 to TRBJ1-4; 9 nucleotides line up with TRBD1. V gave up 4 bases and J gave up 12 bases; unmatched junction bases: 9. The CDR3 totals 14 residues. CDR1 is MNHNS, CDR2 SASEGT, per germline.

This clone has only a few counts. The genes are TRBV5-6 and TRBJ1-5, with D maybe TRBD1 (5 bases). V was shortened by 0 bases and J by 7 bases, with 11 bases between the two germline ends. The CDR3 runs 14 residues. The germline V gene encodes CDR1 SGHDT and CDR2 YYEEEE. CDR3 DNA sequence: TGTGCCAGCAGCTTGGAGGGGCCAGGACAGCCCCAGCATTTT. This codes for CASSLEGPGQPQHF.